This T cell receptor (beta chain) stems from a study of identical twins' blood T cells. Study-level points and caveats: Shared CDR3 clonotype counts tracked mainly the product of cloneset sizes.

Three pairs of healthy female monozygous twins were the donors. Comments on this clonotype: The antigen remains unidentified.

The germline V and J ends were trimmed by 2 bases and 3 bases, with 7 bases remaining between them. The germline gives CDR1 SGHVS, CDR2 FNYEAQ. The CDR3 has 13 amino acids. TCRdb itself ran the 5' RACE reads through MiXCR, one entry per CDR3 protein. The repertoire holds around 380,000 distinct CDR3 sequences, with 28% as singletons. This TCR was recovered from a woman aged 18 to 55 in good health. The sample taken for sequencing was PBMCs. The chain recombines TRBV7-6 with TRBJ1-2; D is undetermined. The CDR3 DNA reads TGTGCCAGCAGCTTAAAGGAAGACTATGGCTACACCTTC. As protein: CASSLKEDYGYTF.